This T cell receptor beta chain is from a study of cytomegalovirus exposure and HLA in healthy donors. Study outcomes and limitations: Within an earlier analysis, most TCR beta V segments proved productive either about 90% or about 30% of the time. Some TCR beta chains (around 160 of them) were listed as cytomegalovirus-associated. The authors assumed roughly uniform sequencing depth across donors for presence/absence analyses.

This clone was counted once. The antigen remains undetermined. PCR employed 60 Vbeta and 13 Jbeta primers. Profiling relied on immunoSEQ multiplex PCR, and the TCRdb table lists in-frame clones only, not all of them. Of roughly 90,000 clones in the sample, around 90% were seen once. Trimming cost V 0 bases and J 4 bases, with 19 bases left between them. Per germline, CDR1 SGHKS and CDR2 YYEKEE (reference sequence). There are 18 residues in the CDR3. The chain uses TRBV5-5 and TRBJ1-4; D perhaps matches TRBD1 (6 bases). The clonotype comes from a man aged 18 to 29 in good health and CMV-seronegative. The sample consisted of PBMCs. CDR3 region: CASSLEQGARWGNEKLFF. The CDR3 nucleotides are TGTGCCAGCAGCTTGGAACAGGGTGCTCGATGGGGTAATGAAAAACTGTTTTTT.